The text below deals with one T cell receptor (beta chain). This receptor's antigen is unknown. The sample holds no much larger clone one base away, and base qualities are not on file. This sample stems from a study of OX40 agonist ivuxolimab in advanced cancers. Concerning the study at large: Ivuxolimab, which targeted the costimulatory receptor OX40 (CD134), was an agonistic, fully human IgG2 monoclonal antibody. Intravenous ivuxolimab was administered to patients every 2 weeks at six dose levels: 0.01, 0.1, 0.3, 1.5, 3 and 10 mg/kg. Of the approximately 50 patients in dose escalation, about 20 had hepatocellular carcinoma, approximately 15 had melanoma, 9 had renal cell carcinoma and 9 had head and neck cancer. A male proportion of 82.7% and a mean age of about 60 years, ranging from about 23 to 79, were recorded for the dose-escalation cohort. Patients were allowed to have had prior anti-PD-1, anti-PD-L1 or anti-CTLA-4 therapy, and more than 35% of the dose-escalation patients had been treated with checkpoint inhibitors. Partial responses were achieved by three dose-escalation patients, of whom one had hepatocellular carcinoma and two had cutaneous melanoma. The purpose of peripheral TCRbeta sequencing was to test whether ivuxolimab changed TCR sequence diversity and led to clonal T-cell expansion. The paper reports the monotherapy dose-escalation portion (N of about 50 patients) of the phase I ivuxolimab trial.

Genomic DNA was extracted from sorted cells for sequencing of the TCRbeta CDR3 region. TCRbeta CDR3 regions were sequenced using the immunoSEQ Assay. The table was pulled from immuneACCESS by TCRdb, which kept in-frame rearrangements only. Such tables lose some clones; where checked, under half of the loss comes from unresolved V genes, and the rest has no known cause. Across this sample there are fewer than 55,000 clones, with around 80% seen only once. The ten largest clones represent about 1.5% of the sample. The trial excluded patients who had a history of autoimmune disease or were on systemic immunosuppression. Peripheral blood for TCR sequencing was collected from all dose cohorts at baseline, on cycle 4 day 1, and on cycle 7 day 1. The samples were taken from a phase I, first-in-human, multicenter, open-label dose-escalation trial of ivuxolimab. Adults with locally advanced or metastatic head and neck squamous cell, hepatocellular, melanoma or renal cell carcinoma were enrolled in the trial. Before TCR sequencing, CD4+ T cells and CD8+ T cells from peripheral blood were sorted into separate populations.

The study at large found these results: After ivuxolimab, expanded clones were on average more numerous among CD8+ T cells than among CD4+ T cells. Low levels of normalized T-cell clonal expansion were also seen in some patients who did not respond. Antigen specificity was not determined for the clonally expanded peripheral T cells. In the 0.1-3.0 mg/kg groups, partial responders had among the lowest normalized peripheral clonal expansion, particularly in CD8+ T cells. At doses of 0.1 to 3.0 mg/kg, clonal expansion of both CD4+ and CD8+ T cells in blood was seen between baseline and week 6.

The V and J ends are trimmed by 5 bases and 6 bases, leaving 13 bases between them. CDR1 MNHNS and CDR2 SASEGT were looked up in the germline V gene. The CDR3 runs 14 residues from the cysteine to the phenylalanine. Just CDR3 DNA is preserved here, 42 bases in frame from base 1. The sequence derives from an adult with an advanced solid tumor such as melanoma, head and neck, liver or kidney cancer. Material: CD4+ or CD8+ T cells sorted from blood, obtained in a trial of the OX40 agonist ivuxolimab. The chain is encoded by TRBV6-1 joined to TRBJ2-2; the D assignment is uncertain and may be TRBD1 or TRBD2, with 5 bases supporting each. The bases read TGTGCCAGCAGTAATTTGGGGGTCGCCGGGGAGCTGTTTTTT. This encodes CASSNLGVAGELFF.